A single sample gave rise to the 25 T cell receptor beta chains below, sequenced in a study of OX40 agonist ivuxolimab in advanced cancers. The method was immunoSEQ multiplex PCR; TCRdb's version includes in-frame clones alone and lacks a portion of them. This sample has 110,000 or so clones, with around 93% found just once. Sequencing used CD4+ or CD8+ T cells sorted from blood, obtained in a trial of the OX40 agonist ivuxolimab. Receptors originate from an adult with an advanced solid tumor such as melanoma, head and neck, liver or kidney cancer.

V is TRBV7-2 and J is TRBJ2-7; 7 bases align to TRBD1. The CDR3 is made up of 15 amino acids. V trimming: 2 bases; J trimming: 4 bases; junction bases outside the gene matches: 8. CDR1 and CDR2 from the germline V gene are SGHTA and FQGNSA. CDR3 coding DNA: TGTGCCAGCAGCTTACGGGCAGGGGGTGAGTACGAGCAGTACTTC. Translating it yields CASSLRAGGEYEQYF.

Only one count was recorded for this clone. The chain carries TRBV7-9 and TRBJ2-3; TRBD1 agrees at 7 bases. This CDR3 region has 14 residues. Losses at the gene ends were 5 bases for V and 2 bases for J; bases not matched to a gene: 4. Germline assignment: CDR1 SEHNR and CDR2 FQNEAQ (reference sequence). The CDR3 nucleotides are TGTGCCAGCAGCCGCGACAGGGCCACAGATACGCAGTATTTT. Amino acid sequence: CASSRDRATDTQYF.

V and J are TRBV29-1 and TRBJ1-2, with 8 bases aligning to TRBD1. The ends lost 2 bases at V and 0 bases at J; junction bases unmatched: 5. Germline assignment: CDR1 SQVTM and CDR2 ANQGSEA. The CDR3 is 15 amino acids. The CDR3 is CSVEQGAGANYGYTF. The CDR3 DNA reads TGCAGCGTTGAACAGGGGGCGGGGGCTAACTATGGCTACACCTTC.

This clone was detected once. The gene calls are TRBV18 and TRBJ1-4; 10 nucleotides line up with TRBD1. Germline V CDR1 and CDR2: KGHSH, LQKENI. The CDR3 is 14 residues long. Germline trimming cut 4 bases from V and 4 bases from J; bases unmatched to any gene: 0. CDR3 region: CASSRDRGNEKLFF. CDR3 DNA sequence: TGTGCCAGCTCACGGGACAGGGGTAATGAAAAACTGTTTTTT.

The chain is built from TRBV18 and TRBJ2-5, with D unclear. V was shortened by 1 base and J by 2 bases, with 8 bases between the two germline ends. CDR1 KGHSH and CDR2 LQKENI come from the germline V gene. The CDR3 totals 14 residues. CDR3 region: CASSPRNSQETQYF. DNA for the CDR3: TGTGCCAGCTCACCACGAAACAGTCAAGAGACCCAGTACTTC.

V usage is TRBV7-3 and J usage is TRBJ2-1; TRBD2 matches 10 bases. Trimming took 5 bases from V and 3 from J; bases not matched to a gene: 4. The CDR3 runs 15 residues. CDR1 and CDR2 (germline): SGHTA, FQGTGA. For the CDR3, the DNA is TGTGCCAGCAGCCTCGGGACTAGCGTCTACAATGAGCAGTTCTTC. Its protein product is CASSLGTSVYNEQFF. The full variable domain, with the rest looked up from reference TRBV7-3 and TRBJ2-1, is GAGVSQTPSNKVTEKGKYVELRCDPISGHTALYWYRQSLGQGPEFLIYFQGTGAADDSGLPNDRFFAVRPEGSVSTLKIQRTERGDSAVYLCASSLGTSVYNEQFFGPGTRLTVL.

J is TRBJ1-2 and V is TRBV11-3; 7 nucleotides agree with TRBD1. CDR3 length: 18 amino acids. Losses at the gene ends were 6 bases for V and 7 bases for J; bases not matched to a gene: 23. Germline lookup yields CDR1 SGHNT and CDR2 YENEEA. Written as DNA, the CDR3 is TGTGCCAGCAGTCCTGGAAGGGGACAGAGGGCTCCAGAGGGTGGCTACACCTTC. It encodes CASSPGRGQRAPEGGYTF.

The gene calls are TRBV6-6 and TRBJ1-5; D is possibly TRBD1 (5 bases). Germline lookup yields CDR1 MNHNY and CDR2 SVGAGI (reference sequence). The length of the CDR3 is 13 residues. The germline V and J ends were trimmed by 7 bases and 1 base, with 8 bases remaining between them. The CDR3 region is CASMRDSNQPQHF. For the CDR3, the DNA is TGTGCCAGCATGCGGGACAGCAATCAGCCCCAGCATTTT.

The V call is TRBV27, the J call TRBJ2-3, with 8 bases lining up with TRBD1. Trimming cost V 5 bases and J 2 bases; bases outside gene matches: 6. The germline V gene has CDR1 MNHEY and CDR2 SMNVEV (reference sequence). This CDR3 region has 15 residues. The CDR3 reads CASSLGQGLTDTQYF. CDR3 nucleotides: TGTGCCAGCAGTCTAGGACAGGGCCTCACAGATACGCAGTATTTT.

V usage is TRBV7-9 and J usage is TRBJ2-3, with D perhaps given as TRBD1 or TRBD2 (5 bases each). The V end was cut by 3 bases, the J end by 7 bases, with 20 bases between. Germline V gives CDR1 SEHNR, CDR2 FQNEAQ (reference sequence). This CDR3 spans 16 amino acids. In DNA, the CDR3 is TGTGCCAGCAGCTTGGGGGACCCCTCGGTCCCTCATACGCAGTATTTT. Amino acid sequence: CASSLGDPSVPHTQYF.

The rearrangement uses TRBV5-1 and TRBJ1-4, with D unclear. V shed 0 bases and J shed 2 bases, with 14 bases lying between them. The germline V gene has CDR1 SGHRS and CDR2 YFSETQ. The length of the CDR3 is 17 residues. This CDR3 is CASSLARNRGTNEKLFF. CDR3 nucleotide sequence: TGCGCCAGCAGCTTGGCCCGGAACCGCGGGACTAATGAAAAACTGTTTTTT.

The CDR3 spells CASSATGGYGYTF. The CDR3 nucleotides are TGCGCCAGCAGCGCAACAGGGGGTTATGGCTACACCTTC. The chain uses TRBV10-1 and TRBJ1-2, with 8 bases fitting TRBD1. The germline V gene has CDR1 WNHNN and CDR2 SYGVQD (reference sequence). The V segment lost 6 bases and the J segment 5 bases; nucleotides outside the gene matches: 5. The CDR3 has 13 residues.

The chain is built from TRBV19 and TRBJ2-5; D remains unclear. V was pared by 6 bases and J by 1 base, with 9 bases between. Per the germline V gene, CDR1 is LNHDA and CDR2 is SQIVND (reference sequence). The CDR3 spans 13 residues. This CDR3 reads CASSMIPQETQYF. CDR3 DNA: TGTGCCAGTAGCATGATACCCCAAGAGACCCAGTACTTC.

This chain links TRBV10-3 with TRBJ2-2, with 8 bases identical to TRBD2. The length of the CDR3 is 15 residues. V gave up 10 bases and J gave up 1 base; unmatched junction bases: 8. Germline lookup yields CDR1 ENHRY and CDR2 SYGVKD. CDR3 sequence (DNA): TGTGCCACCACTAGCGGAGGGGGGAACACCGGGGAGCTGTTTTTT. Protein sequence: CATTSGGGNTGELFF.

This clone was seen more than once but under ten times. The V gene is TRBV7-3, the J gene TRBJ2-5, with D tentatively TRBD1 (6 bases). CDR1 SGHTA and CDR2 FQGTGA come from the germline V gene. The CDR3 is 13 amino acids. The V gene lost 3 bases and the J gene lost 3 bases, with 8 bases spanning the gap. The chain's CDR3 is CASSFAGEETQYF. The DNA for the CDR3 is TGTGCCAGCAGCTTTGCAGGGGAAGAGACCCAGTACTTC.

V gene TRBV5-4 combines with J gene TRBJ1-3; the D gene is possibly TRBD1 (5 bases). Looked up from germline, CDR1 is SGHNT and CDR2 is YYREEE (reference sequence). This CDR3 comprises 13 residues. V was shortened by 1 base and J by 9 bases, with 11 bases between the two germline ends. This chain's CDR3 is CASSLNRFGTIYF. In DNA form, the CDR3 reads TGTGCCAGCAGCTTGAACAGGTTTGGCACCATATATTTT.

The chain has TRBV6-1 and TRBJ2-3; the D gene is possibly TRBD1 (5 bases). The CDR3 length is 14 residues. Germline CDR1 and CDR2: MNHNS and SASEGT. Between the trimmed V and J ends, which lost 7 bases and 0 bases, there was a span of 11 bases. Here the CDR3 DNA reads TGTGCCAGCAAAAGGGGTTTCAGCACAGATACGCAGTATTTT. Translated: CASKRGFSTDTQYF.

V usage is TRBV30 and J usage is TRBJ2-2; D might be TRBD2 (5 bases). Germline-derived CDR1 and CDR2 are GTSNPN and SVGIG (reference sequence). The CDR3 covers 15 residues. The V and J ends lost 3 bases and 5 bases respectively, with 16 bases between them. The CDR3 nucleotides read TGTGCCTGGAGCGTCCGGGGAACTGGGACCGGGGAGCTGTTTTTT. Its protein is CAWSVRGTGTGELFF.

CDR3 bases: TGTGCCAGTAGCACTTGGCCGGGGTGGGGTGAGCAGTTCTTC. This codes for CASSTWPGWGEQFF. The J gene is TRBJ2-1, the V gene TRBV19, with D tentatively TRBD2 (5 bases). Trimming cost V 6 bases and J 9 bases, with 18 bases left between them. Germline loops: CDR1 LNHDA, CDR2 SQIVND (reference sequence). This CDR3 has 14 residues.

The rearrangement joins TRBV9 to TRBJ1-2, with D tentatively TRBD1 (5 bases). There are 15 residues in the CDR3. The germline V and J ends were trimmed by 0 bases and 3 bases, with 12 bases remaining between them. Germline CDR1 reads SGDLS; CDR2 reads YYNGEE. CDR3 nucleotides: TGTGCCAGCAGCGTAGAAGAAGTCAGGGACTATGGCTACACCTTC. It yields the protein CASSVEEVRDYGYTF. The whole variable domain, remainder taken from reference TRBV9 and TRBJ1-2, is DSGVTQTPKHLITATGQRVTLRCSPRSGDLSVYWYQQSLDQGLQFLIQYYNGEERAKGNILERFSAQQFPDLHSELNLSSLELGDSALYFCASSVEEVRDYGYTFGSGTRLTVV.

The chain combines TRBV6-5 with TRBJ2-7, with 10 bases matching TRBD1. This CDR3 contains 15 residues. Unmatched junction bases numbered 9, after V lost 6 bases and J lost 4 bases. Germline loops: CDR1 MNHEY, CDR2 SVGAGI. The CDR3 bases are TGTGCCAGCAGGTCAACTCCGGACAGGGGGTACGAGCAGTACTTC. Amino acids: CASRSTPDRGYEQYF.

This clone was picked up a small number of times. This chain links TRBV27 with TRBJ2-7; D uncertain. The length of the CDR3 is 14 residues. V was cut by 0 bases and J by 2 bases, with 8 bases left in between. Germline V gene data show CDR1 as MNHEY and CDR2 as SMNVEV (reference sequence). The CDR3 nucleotides are TGTGCCAGCAGTTTATCCGGACGAACCTACGAGCAGTACTTC. As protein: CASSLSGRTYEQYF.

The chain carries TRBV5-4 and TRBJ2-2; unclear D gene. The V end lost 1 base, the J end lost 11 bases, and 9 bases lay between the germline ends. Germline loops: CDR1 SGHNT, CDR2 YYREEE (reference sequence). This CDR3 has 12 amino acids. CDR3 sequence reads: CASSLPQRELFF. CDR3 sequence (DNA): TGTGCCAGCAGCTTGCCTCAAAGAGAGCTGTTTTTT.

The V and J genes are TRBV18 and TRBJ1-2, with no clear D. V was shortened by 3 bases and J by 6 bases, with 8 bases between the two germline ends. Germline V lookup: CDR1 KGHSH, CDR2 LQKENI. CDR3 size: 12 residues. Written as DNA, the CDR3 is TGTGCCAGCTCACCCGACGCAAATGGCTACACCTTC. Translating it yields CASSPDANGYTF.

The CDR3 reads CASTFLAGGSTGELFF. CDR3 coding DNA: TGTGCCAGCACCTTCCTAGCGGGAGGCAGTACCGGGGAGCTGTTTTTT. The rearrangement uses TRBV6-6 and TRBJ2-2; 11 nucleotides match TRBD2. Germline V gives CDR1 MNHNY, CDR2 SVGAGI (reference sequence). The CDR3 has 16 residues. V shed 7 bases and J 5 bases; nucleotides not matched to a gene: 9.